The clone carrying this T cell receptor (beta chain) was found many times. The antigen remains unidentified. Time point denoted: persistent/refractory GD, antithyroid drugs over 5 years with positive TRAb. The authors made the TCR library using RNA they extracted from PBMCs. Recruitment took place at an endocrinology department in Xi'an, China. Combining iRepertoire HTBI primers with Arm-PCR of CDR3 regions, the authors built TCR beta libraries. TCRdb called the multiplex PCR reads again in MiXCR, with one record for every CDR3 protein. The sample records roughly 700,000 distinct CDR3 sequences, roughly 30% being singletons. The entry originates in a study of regulatory T cells in long-lasting Graves disease. Study outcomes and limitations: Persistent patients had a count of shared public clonotypes (under 3,000) that exceeded that of new patients (about 870).

V trimming: 5 bases; J trimming: 7 bases; junction bases outside the gene matches: 7. Germline V CDR1 and CDR2: SEHNR, FQNEAQ (reference sequence). There are 13 residues in the CDR3. This sequence originates from a female donor with Graves disease. The specimen comprised peripheral blood mononuclear cells (PBMCs), sampled when the disease was refractory, from a patient treated with antithyroid drugs. The chain links TRBV7-9 to TRBJ1-1; 7 bases match TRBD1. CDR3 in amino acids: CASSKTRDSEAFF. The CDR3 DNA follows: TGTGCCAGCAGCAAGACTAGGGACAGTGAAGCTTTCTTT.